What follows are 28 T cell receptor beta chains derived from one specimen sequenced in a study of blood T cell repertoires in COVID-19. Measured with immunoSEQ multiplex PCR; TCRdb has only the in-frame clones, and not every one. Counted here are some 49,000 clones, 82% occurring once; the ten biggest clones make up roughly 2.5%. Sequencing used peripheral blood. All receptors come from a woman aged 60-70 years with acute or convalescent COVID-19.

As to this clone: An end of the junction does not agree with germline; a read error may underlie this. This chain joins TRBV27 and TRBJ2-2; 8 nucleotides align to TRBD2. Germline-derived CDR1 and CDR2 are MNHEY and SMNVEV (reference sequence). The CDR3 is made up of 12 amino acids. The chain's CDR3 is CASSPQRGGLFF. In DNA, the CDR3 is TGTGCCAGCAGCCCTCAACGGGGGGGGCTGTTTTTT.

This sequence joins TRBV2 and TRBJ1-1; 7 bases line up with TRBD1. This CDR3 has 14 residues. Germline CDR1 SNHLY, CDR2 FYNNEI. The J segment lost 6 bases and the V segment lost 4 bases, leaving 8 bases of the junction unmatched. As DNA, the CDR3 is TGTGCCAGCAGTGTTGAGACAGGGTTTGCTGAAGCTTTCTTT. This encodes CASSVETGFAEAFF.

In its sample, this clone was seen a few times. The rearrangement uses TRBV7-2 and TRBJ1-1; TRBD1 is a possible D gene (5 bases). Per the germline V gene, CDR1 is SGHTA and CDR2 is FQGNSA. The germline V and J ends were trimmed by 2 bases and 3 bases, with 10 bases remaining between them. There are 14 residues in the CDR3. This chain's CDR3 is CASSLQGGDTEAFF. In DNA form, the CDR3 reads TGTGCCAGCAGCTTACAGGGAGGGGACACTGAAGCTTTCTTT.

This clone was observed a single time. This chain connects TRBV6-6 to TRBJ1-2, with a tentative D call TRBD1 (5 bases). Germline lookup yields CDR1 MNHNY and CDR2 SVGAGI (reference sequence). Trimming removed 6 bases from V and 4 bases from J, with 18 bases in between. The length of the CDR3 is 15 residues. CDR3 coding DNA: TGTGCCAGCAGCCTCGGGCAGGGTGTGAGCTATGGCTACACCTTC. This gives the protein CASSLGQGVSYGYTF.

The sample holds one count of this clone. This sequence joins TRBV29-1 and TRBJ1-1; perhaps TRBD1 as D (5 bases). This CDR3 has 12 residues. CDR1 SQVTM and CDR2 ANQGSEA come from the germline V gene. Trimming left V 5 bases short and J 3 bases short, with 10 bases between. The CDR3 region has the DNA TGCAGCGTTAGGGACTGGGACACTGAAGCTTTCTTT. Encoded protein: CSVRDWDTEAFF.

The rearrangement joins TRBV28 to TRBJ2-7; possible D gene TRBD1, 5 bases. Germline loops: CDR1 MDHEN, CDR2 SYDVKM. CDR3 length: 17 residues. Trimming took off 2 bases at V and 0 bases at J, with 17 bases between the two ends. In DNA form, the CDR3 reads TGTGCCAGCAGTTTACCAGCGTCAGGGTTGGGCTCCTACGAGCAGTACTTC. The encoded protein is CASSLPASGLGSYEQYF. The full variable domain, rest sourced from reference TRBV28 and TRBJ2-7, is DVKVTQSSRYLVKRTGEKVFLECVQDMDHENMFWYRQDPGLGLRLIYFSYDVKMKEKGDIPEGYSVSREKKERFSLILESASTNQTSMYLCASSLPASGLGSYEQYFGPGTRLTVT.

The chain couples TRBV19 to TRBJ2-2; the D gene is possibly TRBD1 (6 bases). The ends were cut back, 5 bases at V and 4 bases at J, with 14 bases in the middle. The CDR3 is made up of 15 amino acids. CDR1 and CDR2 (germline): LNHDA, SQIVND (reference sequence). The CDR3 coding sequence is TGTGCCAGTAGTTACAGCAGGGGTCGCACCGGGGAGCTGTTTTTT. It translates to CASSYSRGRTGELFF.

The chain employs TRBV5-4 and TRBJ2-7; D is possibly TRBD1 (6 bases). Trimming shortened V by 0 bases and J by 2 bases, and 9 bases separated the two germline ends. The germline gives CDR1 SGHNT, CDR2 YYREEE (reference sequence). This CDR3 comprises 14 residues. CDR3 sequence (DNA): TGTGCCAGCAGCTTGGGGACAGATACCTACGAGCAGTACTTC. It yields the protein CASSLGTDTYEQYF.

The chain combines TRBV14 with TRBJ2-7; D remains ambiguous. The CDR3 consists of 12 residues. Germline V lookup: CDR1 SGHDN, CDR2 FVKESK. Trimming stripped 1 base from V and 3 bases from J, with 4 bases between. The CDR3 here is CASSQVSYEQYF. CDR3 nucleotide sequence: TGTGCCAGCAGCCAAGTCAGCTACGAGCAGTACTTC.

The chain links TRBV30 to TRBJ1-2, with TRBD1 matching 9 bases. V trimming: 5 bases; J trimming: 4 bases; junction bases outside the gene matches: 5. Germline V gene sequence: CDR1 GTSNPN, CDR2 SVGIG (reference sequence). The length of the CDR3 is 13 residues. The CDR3 bases are TGTGCCTGGGCGACAGGGGGGGCCTATGGCTACACCTTC. It specifies CAWATGGAYGYTF.

This clone was seen a single time. The J gene is TRBJ1-1, the V gene TRBV9; 10 bases fit TRBD1. J was trimmed by 6 bases and V by 4 bases; bases with no gene match: 9. This CDR3 is built from 15 residues. Germline CDR1 SGDLS, CDR2 YYNGEE. The CDR3 DNA sequence: TGTGCCAGCAGCCCCCGTCCCGGGACAGGGGCTGAAGCTTTCTTT. Its translation is CASSPRPGTGAEAFF.

The chain has TRBV7-6 and TRBJ2-3; TRBD1 matches at 7 bases. V lost 0 bases, J lost 7 bases, and 7 bases stayed unmatched. CDR1 SGHVS and CDR2 FNYEAQ come from the germline V gene. This CDR3 has 15 residues. The CDR3 bases are TGTGCCAGCAGCTTAGCCGGACAGGAAAGGAATACGCAGTATTTT. Translated, it gives CASSLAGQERNTQYF.

The chain recombines TRBV29-1 with TRBJ1-1, with TRBD1 as a possible D gene (5 bases). This CDR3 comprises 14 residues. Germline-derived CDR1 and CDR2 are SQVTM and ANQGSEA. Trimming left V 1 base short and J 5 bases short, with 14 bases between. CDR3 in amino acids: CSVEVGGAGTEAFF. The CDR3 DNA reads TGCAGCGTTGAAGTCGGCGGGGCTGGGACTGAAGCTTTCTTT.

This rearrangement joins TRBV3-1 (or the pseudogene TRBV3-2) to TRBJ2-7; weak D call: TRBD2 (5 bases). CDR3 length: 15 residues. V dropped 2 bases and J dropped 0 bases, with 11 bases sitting between them. The germline V gene has CDR1 LGHDT and CDR2 YNNKEL (reference sequence). The CDR3 nucleotides are TGTGCCAGCAGCCAAATCTCGGGGAGCTCCTACGAGCAGTACTTC. It yields the protein CASSQISGSSYEQYF.

This sequence joins TRBV4-1 and TRBJ1-1; D unclear. Germline V gene lookup returns CDR1 MGHRA and CDR2 YSYEKL. This CDR3 spans 15 amino acids. With 0 bases removed from V and 0 bases from J, the gap between germline ends came to 8 bases. As DNA, the CDR3 is TGCGCCAGCAGCCAAGAGGTGGAGATGAACACTGAAGCTTTCTTT. Residues: CASSQEVEMNTEAFF.

The chain has TRBV25-1 and TRBJ1-6, with D unclear. V lost 5 bases to trimming and J lost 10 bases, with 9 bases between them. The CDR3 runs 12 residues. Germline V gives CDR1 MGHDK, CDR2 SYGVNS. The CDR3 nucleotides read TGTGCCAGCAGTTTAAAGAGCTCACCCCTCCACTTT. It yields the protein CASSLKSSPLHF.

The rearrangement links TRBV6-6 to TRBJ1-5; 8 nucleotides line up with TRBD1. This CDR3 comprises 14 residues. The V and J ends lost 4 bases and 2 bases, in that order; junction bases with no gene match: 1. Germline V gives CDR1 MNHNY, CDR2 SVGAGI (reference sequence). This chain's CDR3 is CASSWGQGNQPQHF. CDR3 sequence (DNA): TGTGCCAGCAGTTGGGGACAGGGCAATCAGCCCCAGCATTTT.

This rearrangement joins TRBV6-6 to TRBJ1-3; the D gene is possibly TRBD1 (6 bases). CDR3 size: 16 residues. Germline CDR1 MNHNY, CDR2 SVGAGI (reference sequence). V lost 5 bases to trimming and J lost 0 bases, with 14 bases between them. The CDR3 sequence is CASSTDRPSSGNTIYF. DNA for the CDR3: TGTGCCAGCAGTACAGACAGGCCTTCCTCTGGAAACACCATATATTTT.

In DNA, the CDR3 is TGTGCCAGCAGCTTGGCCAAGCTAGCGGGAGGGCCGGTAGATACGCAGTATTTT. Encoded protein: CASSLAKLAGGPVDTQYF. The chain is built from TRBV5-4 and TRBJ2-3; 12 bases are a match to TRBD2. The CDR3 is made up of 18 amino acids. The V gene's germline CDR1 is SGHNT and CDR2 YYREEE (reference sequence). The ends lost 0 bases at V and 5 bases at J; junction bases unmatched: 10. The full variable domain, rest sourced from reference TRBV5-4 and TRBJ2-3, is ETGVTQSPTHLIKTRGQQVTLRCSSQSGHNTVSWYQQALGQGPQFIFQYYREEENGRGNFPPRFSGLQFPNYSSELNVNALELDDSALYLCASSLAKLAGGPVDTQYFGPGTRLTVL.

The chain has TRBV4-1 and TRBJ2-7, with D unresolved. V lost 1 base and J lost 5, with 9 bases in between. The CDR3 consists of 13 residues. Germline values: CDR1 MGHRA, CDR2 YSYEKL. The CDR3: CASSQGLVDEQYF. For the CDR3, the DNA is TGCGCCAGCAGCCAAGGGTTAGTGGACGAGCAGTACTTC.

The V call is TRBV7-9, the J call TRBJ2-5; TRBD1 matches 12 bases. The CDR3 has 16 amino acids. Trimming took 6 bases from V and 5 from J; bases not matched to a gene: 10. Germline lookup yields CDR1 SEHNR and CDR2 FQNEAQ (reference sequence). The CDR3 here is CASSPGQGASLETQYF. The DNA for the CDR3 is TGTGCCAGCAGTCCGGGACAGGGGGCTTCGTTGGAGACCCAGTACTTC. Full variable domain (outside the CDR3, taken from reference TRBV7-9 and TRBJ2-5): DTGVSQNPRHKITKRGQNVTFRCDPISEHNRLYWYRQTLGQGPEFLTYFQNEAQLEKSRLLSDRFSAERPKGSFSTLEIQRTEQGDSAMYLCASSPGQGASLETQYFGPGTRLLVL.

This chain connects TRBV19 to TRBJ2-2; 7 bases map to TRBD1. The CDR3 runs to 14 residues. The trim removed 5 bases at V and 6 bases at J, leaving 6 bases unmatched. From germline, CDR1 is LNHDA and CDR2 SQIVND (reference sequence). The CDR3 sequence: CASSLRQGAGELFF. The CDR3 nucleotides read TGTGCCAGTAGTCTCCGCCAGGGGGCCGGGGAGCTGTTTTTT.

The gene calls are TRBV27 and TRBJ1-1, with D perhaps matching TRBD1 (5 bases). This CDR3 has 15 residues. The V and J ends lost 3 bases and 6 bases respectively, with 17 bases between them. Germline V CDR1 and CDR2: MNHEY, SMNVEV (reference sequence). The CDR3 loop reads CASSFLGVSWAEAFF. Here the CDR3 DNA reads TGTGCCAGCAGTTTTTTAGGGGTGTCTTGGGCTGAAGCTTTCTTT.

The gene calls are TRBV10-3 and TRBJ1-3, with D possibly being TRBD1 (6 bases). This CDR3 is built from 18 residues. With 3 bases removed from V and 0 bases from J, the gap between germline ends came to 18 bases. CDR1 and CDR2 from the germline V gene are ENHRY and SYGVKD. The CDR3 region has the DNA TGTGCCATCAGTGAAAGTAATGGGGGCCCCATCTCTGGAAACACCATATATTTT. It translates to CAISESNGGPISGNTIYF.

This chain joins TRBV29-1 and TRBJ2-1; 7 bases align to TRBD1. Germline assignment: CDR1 SQVTM and CDR2 ANQGSEA. CDR3 length equals 14 residues. With V trimmed by 4 bases and J by 4 bases, 7 bases remained unmatched. CDR3 amino acids: CSVARDRRYNEQFF. The CDR3 DNA reads as TGCAGCGTTGCCCGGGACAGAAGGTACAATGAGCAGTTCTTC.

V and J are TRBV6-4 and TRBJ2-2; 9 bases fit TRBD1. The V gene end was trimmed by 6 bases and the J gene end by 2 bases; junction bases not matched to a gene: 7. This CDR3 is built from 16 residues. CDR1 MRHNA and CDR2 SNTAGT come from the germline V gene. Written as DNA, the CDR3 is TGTGCCAGCAGCCGCACAGGGGGCCTTAACACCGGGGAGCTGTTTTTT. It yields the protein CASSRTGGLNTGELFF.

The chain recombines TRBV11-2 with TRBJ1-2; 10 nucleotides align to TRBD1. The J segment lost 2 bases and the V segment lost 5 bases, leaving 5 bases of the junction unmatched. Germline-derived CDR1 and CDR2 are SGHAT and FQNNGV. This CDR3 is 15 amino acids long. The CDR3: CASSQPGQGNYGYTF. CDR3 sequence (DNA): TGTGCCAGCAGCCAACCGGGACAGGGGAACTATGGCTACACCTTC.

This chain connects TRBV2 to TRBJ1-6; TRBD1 is a possible D gene (6 bases). In germline, CDR1 is SNHLY, CDR2 FYNNEI. The V end lost 6 bases, the J end lost 7 bases, and 16 bases lay between the germline ends. The CDR3 sequence is 15 residues long. The CDR3 is CASRGTGLGNSPLHF. CDR3 DNA sequence: TGTGCCAGCAGGGGCACAGGGTTGGGAAATTCACCCCTCCACTTT.